This record concerns one T cell receptor beta chain sequence. This entry is derived from a study of blood T cell repertoires in COVID-19. CDR1 is SGHRS, CDR2 YFSETQ, per germline. Trimming took 4 bases from V and 7 from J; bases not matched to a gene: 13. This CDR3 is built from 16 residues. Libraries were prepared by immunoSEQ multiplex PCR; TCRdb keeps only in-frame clonotypes and omits some of them. The profile shows 77,000 or so clones, 83% of them singletons. The sequencing input was peripheral blood. This sequence joins TRBV5-1 and TRBJ1-4; 7 nucleotides match TRBD1. The TCR was taken from a woman aged 55 to 70 with acute or convalescent COVID-19. The CDR3 sequence: CASSPKVGGGGEKLFF. CDR3 sequence (DNA): TGCGCCAGCAGCCCTAAAGTAGGAGGGGGCGGTGAAAAACTGTTTTTT.